This T cell receptor (beta chain) derives from a study of blood T cell repertoires in COVID-19. Overall study: COVID-19 samples from acute and convalescent phases originated in the United States, Italy and Spain. Sample material is recorded as cDNA or gDNA derived from T cells, B-cell-depleted T cells, or PBMCs.

Participants, about 18 to 90 years old, spanned some 23 US areas. Trimming pared 3 bases from V and 7 bases from J, leaving 8 bases between. This CDR3 spans 12 amino acids. Per the germline V gene, CDR1 is SGHRS and CDR2 is YFSETQ. Original data processing: Amplifying reference gene primers gave estimates of nucleated cell counts. Only in-frame clones appear in the TCRdb table, and some are missing; sequencing was by immunoSEQ multiplex PCR. From that table come the V and J calls and clone size; the DNA was used to work out D and trimming. The table lists about 440,000 clones, around 90% of them singletons.

This chain uses TRBV5-1 with TRBJ2-1; D may be TRBD1 (6 bases). Sequencing input: PBMCs or T cells enriched from blood (not recorded which). The clonotype was recovered from a woman under 30 with acute COVID-19. The CDR3 DNA is TGCGCCAGCAGCTCAACAGGGAATGAGCAGTTCTTC. Protein: CASSSTGNEQFF.